This T cell receptor beta chain was obtained from a study of identical twins. TCRdb reprocessed the 5' RACE reads via MiXCR and lists one record per CDR3 protein. The table lists about 220,000 distinct CDR3 sequences, approximately 8% of them singletons. The CDR3 covers 11 residues. V was shortened by 4 bases and J by 5 bases, with 6 bases between the two germline ends. Germline V gene data show CDR1 as SQVTM and CDR2 as ANQGSEA. This clonotype was counted at least ten times. These data were likewise used in another study, on yellow fever vaccine responses in identical twins.

This TCR derives from a woman aged 18 to 35 in good health. The chain joins TRBV29-1 to TRBJ2-1; no firm D call. The sample consisted of CD8+ T cells sorted from blood. For the CDR3, the DNA is TGCAGCGTTGGAAGAAACAATGAGCAGTTCTTC. Translation gives CSVGRNNEQFF.